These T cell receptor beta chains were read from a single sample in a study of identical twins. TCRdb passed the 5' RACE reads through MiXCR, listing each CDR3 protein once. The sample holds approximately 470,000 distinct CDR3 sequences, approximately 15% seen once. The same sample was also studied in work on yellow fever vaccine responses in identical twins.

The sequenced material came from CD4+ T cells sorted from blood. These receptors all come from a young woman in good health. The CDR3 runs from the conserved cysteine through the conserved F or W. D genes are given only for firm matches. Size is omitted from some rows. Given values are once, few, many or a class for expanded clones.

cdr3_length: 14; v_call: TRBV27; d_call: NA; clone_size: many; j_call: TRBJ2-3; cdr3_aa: CASSLRVGTDTQYF; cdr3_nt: TGTGCCAGCAGTTTACGAGTTGGCACAGATACGCAGTATTTT
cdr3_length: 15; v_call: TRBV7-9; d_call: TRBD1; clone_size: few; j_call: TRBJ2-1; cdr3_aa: CASSLKVQGAGEQFF; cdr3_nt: TGTGCCAGCAGCCTAAAGGTTCAGGGGGCGGGTGAGCAGTTCTTC
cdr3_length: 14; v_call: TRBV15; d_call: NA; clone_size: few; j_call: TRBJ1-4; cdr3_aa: CATSRDSLNEKLFF; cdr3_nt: TGTGCCACCAGCAGAGATTCCTTGAATGAAAAACTGTTTTTT
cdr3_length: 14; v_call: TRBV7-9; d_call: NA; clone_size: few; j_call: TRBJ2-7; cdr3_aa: CASSQDRSFHEQYF; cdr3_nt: TGTGCCAGCAGCCAAGACAGGTCCTTCCACGAGCAGTACTTC
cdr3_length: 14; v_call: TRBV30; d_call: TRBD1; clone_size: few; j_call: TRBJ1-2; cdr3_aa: CAWSRTGAPNGYTF; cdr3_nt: TGTGCCTGGAGTAGGACAGGGGCGCCGAATGGCTACACCTTC
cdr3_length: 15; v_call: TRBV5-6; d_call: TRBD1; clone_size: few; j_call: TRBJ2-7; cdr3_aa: CASSSRDRASYEQYF; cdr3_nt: TGTGCCAGCAGCTCCCGGGACAGGGCATCCTACGAGCAGTACTTC
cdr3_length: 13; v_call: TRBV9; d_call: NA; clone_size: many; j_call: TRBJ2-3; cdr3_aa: CASSLDSRNTQYF; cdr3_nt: TGTGCCAGCAGCCTAGACTCCCGTAATACGCAGTATTTT
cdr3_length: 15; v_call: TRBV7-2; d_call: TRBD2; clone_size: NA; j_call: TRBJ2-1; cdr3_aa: CASGVNGGGYNEQFF; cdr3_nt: TGTGCCAGCGGTGTGAACGGGGGGGGGTACAATGAGCAGTTCTTC
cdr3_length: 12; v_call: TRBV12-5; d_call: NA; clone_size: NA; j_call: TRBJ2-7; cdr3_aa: CASGSREGEQYF; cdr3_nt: TGTGCTAGTGGTTCCAGGGAAGGCGAGCAGTACTTC
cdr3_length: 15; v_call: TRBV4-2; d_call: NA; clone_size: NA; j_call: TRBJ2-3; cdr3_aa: CASSRRAPSTDTQYF; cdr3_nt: TGTGCCAGCAGCCGCCGCGCCCCCAGCACAGATACGCAGTATTTT
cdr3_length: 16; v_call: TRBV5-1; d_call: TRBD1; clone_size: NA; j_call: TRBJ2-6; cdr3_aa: CASSRETGAGANVLTF; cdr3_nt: TGCGCCAGCAGCCGAGAGACAGGGGCTGGGGCCAACGTCCTGACTTTC
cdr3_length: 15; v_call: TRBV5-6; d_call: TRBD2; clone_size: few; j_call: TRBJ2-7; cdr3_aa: CASSFSGRRAYEQYF; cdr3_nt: TGTGCCAGCAGCTTTAGCGGGAGACGCGCCTACGAGCAGTACTTC
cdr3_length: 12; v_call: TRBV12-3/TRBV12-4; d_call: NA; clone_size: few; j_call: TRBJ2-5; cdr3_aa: CASISSGETQYF; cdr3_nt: TGTGCCAGCATTAGTTCCGGGGAGACCCAGTACTTC
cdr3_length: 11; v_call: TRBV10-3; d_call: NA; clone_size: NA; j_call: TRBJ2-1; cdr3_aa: CAISPSIEQFF; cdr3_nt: TGTGCCATCAGCCCCTCGATTGAGCAGTTCTTC
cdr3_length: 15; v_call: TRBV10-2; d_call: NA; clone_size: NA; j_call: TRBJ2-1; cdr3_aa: CASSERGTSYNEQFF; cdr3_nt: TGCGCCAGCAGTGAGAGGGGGACTTCATACAATGAGCAGTTCTTC
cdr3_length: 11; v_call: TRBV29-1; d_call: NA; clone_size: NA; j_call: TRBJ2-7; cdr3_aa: CSVMTYYEQYF; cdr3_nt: TGCAGCGTCATGACCTACTACGAGCAGTACTTC
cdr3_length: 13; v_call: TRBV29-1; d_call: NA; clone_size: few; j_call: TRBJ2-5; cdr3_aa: CSVDHKTEETQYF; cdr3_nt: TGCAGCGTTGATCATAAGACCGAGGAGACCCAGTACTTC
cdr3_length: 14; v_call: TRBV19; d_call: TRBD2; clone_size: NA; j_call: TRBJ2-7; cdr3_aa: CASSIRLAGDEQYF; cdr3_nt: TGTGCCAGTAGTATCAGACTAGCGGGAGACGAGCAGTACTTC
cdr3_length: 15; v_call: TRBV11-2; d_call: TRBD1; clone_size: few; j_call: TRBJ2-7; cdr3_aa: CASSIDVGQGYEQYF; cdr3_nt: TGTGCCAGCAGCATCGACGTGGGACAGGGTTACGAGCAGTACTTC
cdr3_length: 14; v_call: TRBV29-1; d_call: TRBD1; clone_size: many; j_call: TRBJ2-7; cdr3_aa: CSVRSGTGSGEQYF; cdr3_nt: TGCAGCGTTCGCTCCGGGACAGGGAGTGGCGAGCAGTACTTC
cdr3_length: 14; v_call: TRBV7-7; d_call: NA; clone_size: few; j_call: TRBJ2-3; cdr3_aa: CASSLNLRTDTQYF; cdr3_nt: TGTGCTAGCAGCTTAAATCTGAGAACAGATACGCAGTATTTT
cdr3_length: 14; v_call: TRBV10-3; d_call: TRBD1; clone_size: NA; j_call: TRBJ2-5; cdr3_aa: CAISADRDGGAQYF; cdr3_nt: TGTGCCATCAGTGCGGACAGGGACGGTGGGGCCCAGTACTTC